This is a list of T cell receptor beta chains from one sample in a study of blood T cell repertoires in COVID-19. Sequencing used immunoSEQ multiplex PCR; TCRdb keeps in-frame clones, though not all of them. Of around 200,000 clones in the sample, roughly 86% were seen once. Sample: peripheral blood. These receptors all stem from a man aged 35-49 years with active or convalescent COVID-19. Both conserved end residues are part of each CDR3. Fields, in order: CDR3 DNA, CDR3 protein, D gene, J gene, clone size, V gene. The D gene is left open where the match is weak. Some rows have no size entry. The others give once, few or many, or a class for an expanded clone.

CDR3nt: TGTGCCAGCTCACCACTGGTCAGCGCCTACGAGCAGTACTTC
CDR3aa: CASSPLVSAYEQYF
d_gene: NA
j_gene: TRBJ2-7
abundance: NA
v_gene: TRBV18

CDR3nt: TGTGCCAGCAGTTTTGAACAGAATCAGCCCCAGCATTTT
CDR3aa: CASSFEQNQPQHF
d_gene: NA
j_gene: TRBJ1-5
abundance: NA
v_gene: TRBV12-3/TRBV12-4

CDR3nt: TGTGCCAGCAGCGTACGCGGGGGCGGGGTGGAGACCCAGTACTTC
CDR3aa: CASSVRGGGVETQYF
d_gene: NA
j_gene: TRBJ2-5
abundance: NA
v_gene: TRBV9

CDR3nt: TGTGCCAGCAGTTCCGACAGTTCCTATGGCTACACCTTC
CDR3aa: CASSSDSSYGYTF
d_gene: NA
j_gene: TRBJ1-2
abundance: NA
v_gene: TRBV12-3/TRBV12-4

CDR3nt: TGTGCCAGCAGCTTCTTAGCGGGGGGCGTCGGGGAGACCCAGTACTTC
CDR3aa: CASSFLAGGVGETQYF
d_gene: TRBD2
j_gene: TRBJ2-5
abundance: NA
v_gene: TRBV11-3

CDR3nt: TGTGCCAGCAGCCAAGAAAGCTTAGCTAACTATGGCTACACCTTC
CDR3aa: CASSQESLANYGYTF
d_gene: NA
j_gene: TRBJ1-2
abundance: NA
v_gene: TRBV3-1/TRBV3-2

CDR3nt: TGTGCCAGCACCGTGGACAGGGGGCATCTACTGAACACTGAAGCTTTCTTT
CDR3aa: CASTVDRGHLLNTEAFF
d_gene: TRBD1
j_gene: TRBJ1-1
abundance: NA
v_gene: TRBV28

CDR3nt: TGCAGCGTCCCTCTCCCGCGGGGCTACACCTTC
CDR3aa: CSVPLPRGYTF
d_gene: NA
j_gene: TRBJ1-2
abundance: NA
v_gene: TRBV29-1

CDR3nt: TGTGCCAGTATGCAGGGCGTCTCTGGAAACACCATATATTTT
CDR3aa: CASMQGVSGNTIYF
d_gene: NA
j_gene: TRBJ1-3
abundance: NA
v_gene: TRBV2

CDR3nt: TGTGCCAGTAGTGGACAGGGGGACCAGCCCCAGCATTTT
CDR3aa: CASSGQGDQPQHF
d_gene: TRBD1
j_gene: TRBJ1-5
abundance: once
v_gene: TRBV19

CDR3nt: TGTGCCAGTAGGAGCTCCGGGACAACAACGCCGAACACCGGGGAGCTGTTTTTT
CDR3aa: CASRSSGTTTPNTGELFF
d_gene: NA
j_gene: TRBJ2-2
abundance: few
v_gene: TRBV19

CDR3nt: TGTGCCAGCAGCTTAGGTTTGGACTACCAGTTCTTC
CDR3aa: CASSLGLDYQFF
d_gene: NA
j_gene: TRBJ2-1
abundance: NA
v_gene: TRBV7-9

CDR3nt: TGTGCCAGCAGTTCCCTCTTTGGAGAGCCGAAGGAGCAGTTCTTC
CDR3aa: CASSSLFGEPKEQFF
d_gene: NA
j_gene: TRBJ2-1
abundance: NA
v_gene: TRBV27

CDR3nt: TGCGCCAGCAGCTTAAGGACTAGCGGGGGCAATGAGCAGTTCTTC
CDR3aa: CASSLRTSGGNEQFF
d_gene: TRBD2
j_gene: TRBJ2-1
abundance: NA
v_gene: TRBV5-1

CDR3nt: TGTGCCAGCAGCTTAGCGCGCCTCGGACAGTCAGTAGCCAAAAACATTCAGTACTTC
CDR3aa: CASSLARLGQSVAKNIQYF
d_gene: NA
j_gene: TRBJ2-4
abundance: NA
v_gene: TRBV11-2

CDR3nt: TGTGCCAGCAGTCTCTGGACAGCCGACTATGGCTACACCTTC
CDR3aa: CASSLWTADYGYTF
d_gene: NA
j_gene: TRBJ1-2
abundance: NA
v_gene: TRBV25-1

CDR3nt: TGCAGTGCTAGAGTGGCTGATACGCAGTATTTT
CDR3aa: CSARVADTQYF
d_gene: NA
j_gene: TRBJ2-3
abundance: NA
v_gene: TRBV20-1

CDR3nt: TGTGCCAGCAGCCTAGGGCGACAGAGTGAAGCTTTCTTT
CDR3aa: CASSLGRQSEAFF
d_gene: NA
j_gene: TRBJ1-1
abundance: NA
v_gene: TRBV6-2/TRBV6-3

CDR3nt: TGTGCCAGCTCACCACCGACAAAAAATTCACCCCTCCACTTT
CDR3aa: CASSPPTKNSPLHF
d_gene: NA
j_gene: TRBJ1-6
abundance: NA
v_gene: TRBV18

CDR3nt: TGTGCCAGCAGCGCGCCCCTTCGGCAGGGGTTCAGTGAAGCTTTCTTT
CDR3aa: CASSAPLRQGFSEAFF
d_gene: NA
j_gene: TRBJ1-1
abundance: NA
v_gene: TRBV9

CDR3nt: TGCGCCAGCAGCCCCCCAAGCGGGACTAGTTCGGAGACCCAGTACTTC
CDR3aa: CASSPPSGTSSETQYF
d_gene: TRBD2
j_gene: TRBJ2-5
abundance: NA
v_gene: TRBV5-1

CDR3nt: TGTGCCAGCTCACCTTCGGACAGGGGGCGCGGGGAGACCCAGTACTTC
CDR3aa: CASSPSDRGRGETQYF
d_gene: TRBD1
j_gene: TRBJ2-5
abundance: once
v_gene: TRBV18

CDR3nt: TGTGCCAGCAGTTACGGTAGCGGAGTCACAGATACGCAGTATTTT
CDR3aa: CASSYGSGVTDTQYF
d_gene: NA
j_gene: TRBJ2-3
abundance: NA
v_gene: TRBV6-2/TRBV6-3

CDR3nt: TGCAGCGTTGAAGGCGGGGGAGGGACCCAGTACTTC
CDR3aa: CSVEGGGGTQYF
d_gene: TRBD2
j_gene: TRBJ2-5
abundance: NA
v_gene: TRBV29-1

CDR3nt: TGTGCCAGCAGCTTACTGTCCGCTAGCGGGGGTGTATACGAGCAGTACTTC
CDR3aa: CASSLLSASGGVYEQYF
d_gene: TRBD2
j_gene: TRBJ2-7
abundance: once
v_gene: TRBV13

CDR3nt: TGTGCCAGCATCCTTGGGCAGGGGGCGCGCGCTGAAGCTTTCTTT
CDR3aa: CASILGQGARAEAFF
d_gene: TRBD1
j_gene: TRBJ1-1
abundance: NA
v_gene: TRBV6-5

CDR3nt: TGTGCCAGCAGCTCGTCAGGGTACACTGAAGCTTTCTTT
CDR3aa: CASSSSGYTEAFF
d_gene: NA
j_gene: TRBJ1-1
abundance: NA
v_gene: TRBV7-9

CDR3nt: TGTGCCAGCAGCGAGGAGGATGGGGGGACCCTGGTCTACGAGCAGTACTTC
CDR3aa: CASSEEDGGTLVYEQYF
d_gene: NA
j_gene: TRBJ2-7
abundance: NA
v_gene: TRBV9

CDR3nt: TGTGCCTGGAGTAGACAGGGGAGGGGCACTGAAGCTTTCTTT
CDR3aa: CAWSRQGRGTEAFF
d_gene: TRBD1
j_gene: TRBJ1-1
abundance: NA
v_gene: TRBV30

CDR3nt: TGCGCCAGCAGCTTGGACATGTATAATTCACCCCTCCACTTT
CDR3aa: CASSLDMYNSPLHF
d_gene: NA
j_gene: TRBJ1-6
abundance: NA
v_gene: TRBV5-1

CDR3nt: TGTGCCAGCTCTACAGGACAGGGGGCGAGCACTGAAGCTTTCTTT
CDR3aa: CASSTGQGASTEAFF
d_gene: TRBD1
j_gene: TRBJ1-1
abundance: NA
v_gene: TRBV13

CDR3nt: TGTGCCACCAGCAGAGTCCCGACAGCTGAAAAACTGTTTTTT
CDR3aa: CATSRVPTAEKLFF
d_gene: NA
j_gene: TRBJ1-4
abundance: NA
v_gene: TRBV15

CDR3nt: TGTGCCACCAGCAGAGGTCAGGCGAACACTGAAGCTTTCTTT
CDR3aa: CATSRGQANTEAFF
d_gene: NA
j_gene: TRBJ1-1
abundance: NA
v_gene: TRBV15

CDR3nt: TGTGCCAGCAGTGCAGGGGAAGGAACTGAAGCTTTCTTT
CDR3aa: CASSAGEGTEAFF
d_gene: NA
j_gene: TRBJ1-1
abundance: few
v_gene: TRBV2

CDR3nt: TGTGCCAGCAGACCACGACAGGGTAAGGGTGAGCAGTTCTTC
CDR3aa: CASRPRQGKGEQFF
d_gene: TRBD1
j_gene: TRBJ2-1
abundance: NA
v_gene: TRBV7-8

CDR3nt: TGTGCCAGCTCGCCTGGACAGGGGGCCGATGGCTACACCTTC
CDR3aa: CASSPGQGADGYTF
d_gene: TRBD1
j_gene: TRBJ1-2
abundance: few
v_gene: TRBV18

CDR3nt: TGTGCCAGCAGCTTTAGCGGGGGGCTCGATGAGCAGTTCTTC
CDR3aa: CASSFSGGLDEQFF
d_gene: TRBD2
j_gene: TRBJ2-1
abundance: NA
v_gene: TRBV7-2

CDR3nt: TGCGCCAGCAGCTTGTTGGCGGGGGGCTACACAGATACGCAGTATTTT
CDR3aa: CASSLLAGGYTDTQYF
d_gene: TRBD2
j_gene: TRBJ2-3
abundance: NA
v_gene: TRBV5-1

CDR3nt: TGTGCCAGCAGGCCGACAGCCATAAGTGAGACCCAGTACTTC
CDR3aa: CASRPTAISETQYF
d_gene: NA
j_gene: TRBJ2-5
abundance: NA
v_gene: TRBV2

CDR3nt: TGCGCCAGCAGCTCAATTCACAGGGGTGAAGGCTACACCTTC
CDR3aa: CASSSIHRGEGYTF
d_gene: TRBD1
j_gene: TRBJ1-2
abundance: NA
v_gene: TRBV5-1

CDR3nt: TGTGCCAGCAGTTTATTCAAACCAGGGGGCAATCAGCCCCAGCATTTT
CDR3aa: CASSLFKPGGNQPQHF
d_gene: NA
j_gene: TRBJ1-5
abundance: NA
v_gene: TRBV28

CDR3nt: TGTGCCAGCTCACCGACCGGGACAGGGGTATTCACTGAAGCTTTCTTT
CDR3aa: CASSPTGTGVFTEAFF
d_gene: TRBD1
j_gene: TRBJ1-1
abundance: once
v_gene: TRBV18

CDR3nt: TGTGCCTGGAGTTTTAGGGGTGAGACCCAGTACTTC
CDR3aa: CAWSFRGETQYF
d_gene: NA
j_gene: TRBJ2-5
abundance: NA
v_gene: TRBV30

CDR3nt: TGTGCCAGCTCTAAGGACAGCCGACCCTACGAGCAGTACTTC
CDR3aa: CASSKDSRPYEQYF
d_gene: NA
j_gene: TRBJ2-7
abundance: few
v_gene: TRBV18

CDR3nt: TGTGCCAGCAGCCCGGGGACATCGAACACTGAAGCTTTCTTT
CDR3aa: CASSPGTSNTEAFF
d_gene: NA
j_gene: TRBJ1-1
abundance: once
v_gene: TRBV7-3

CDR3nt: TGTGCCAGCAGTCGAGCGGGGTATAGCACAGATACGCAGTATTTT
CDR3aa: CASSRAGYSTDTQYF
d_gene: TRBD2
j_gene: TRBJ2-3
abundance: NA
v_gene: TRBV27

CDR3nt: TGTGCCAGCACCTCTGGGGGGAGCACAGATACGCAGTATTTT
CDR3aa: CASTSGGSTDTQYF
d_gene: NA
j_gene: TRBJ2-3
abundance: once
v_gene: TRBV7-2

CDR3nt: TGTGCCAGCAGCTTAATTCCTAGCGGGGGGGAATATGAGCAGTTCTTC
CDR3aa: CASSLIPSGGEYEQFF
d_gene: TRBD2
j_gene: TRBJ2-1
abundance: NA
v_gene: TRBV7-2

CDR3nt: TGTGCCAGCAGCCGCCCATCCTCTAACGAGCAGTACTTC
CDR3aa: CASSRPSSNEQYF
d_gene: NA
j_gene: TRBJ2-7
abundance: NA
v_gene: TRBV13

CDR3nt: TGTGCTAGTGGTCGGCCCGACAGGGGGCGCGGAAAACTGTTTTTT
CDR3aa: CASGRPDRGRGKLFF
d_gene: TRBD1
j_gene: TRBJ1-4
abundance: NA
v_gene: TRBV12-5

CDR3nt: TGTGCCCGGGAAGGGGGAAACACTGAAGCTTTCTTT
CDR3aa: CAREGGNTEAFF
d_gene: NA
j_gene: TRBJ1-1
abundance: NA
v_gene: TRBV30

CDR3nt: TGTGCCAGCAGCGTAGCCACGGGACAAAGCTATGGCTACACCTTC
CDR3aa: CASSVATGQSYGYTF
d_gene: NA
j_gene: TRBJ1-2
abundance: once
v_gene: TRBV9

CDR3nt: TGTGCCTGGAGCCCAGGCGGGCCTGGCTACACCTTC
CDR3aa: CAWSPGGPGYTF
d_gene: NA
j_gene: TRBJ1-2
abundance: NA
v_gene: TRBV30

CDR3nt: TGTGCCACCAGCCCTCTAGGACAGTGGGGCAATCAGCCCCAGCATTTT
CDR3aa: CATSPLGQWGNQPQHF
d_gene: NA
j_gene: TRBJ1-5
abundance: NA
v_gene: TRBV15

CDR3nt: TGTGCTAGCAGCTTAGCTCCCAAGGGAGCGGGGGAACCCAATGAGCAGTTCTTC
CDR3aa: CASSLAPKGAGEPNEQFF
d_gene: TRBD2
j_gene: TRBJ2-1
abundance: few
v_gene: TRBV7-7

CDR3nt: TGTGCCTGCCTCTTTTCCCCGGGGGGCTCCTACGAGCAGTACTTC
CDR3aa: CACLFSPGGSYEQYF
d_gene: TRBD2
j_gene: TRBJ2-7
abundance: NA
v_gene: TRBV30

CDR3nt: TGTGCCACCAGTGACCCACAGGGGAGAGGCTACACCTTC
CDR3aa: CATSDPQGRGYTF
d_gene: TRBD1
j_gene: TRBJ1-2
abundance: NA
v_gene: TRBV24-1